Below, 20 T cell receptor beta chains from the same sample are listed, as sequenced in a study of blood T cell repertoires in COVID-19. Sequencing used immunoSEQ multiplex PCR; TCRdb keeps in-frame clones, though not all of them. The top ten clones hold roughly 1.4% of a sample with tens of thousands of clones, about four fifths of them seen once. Sequenced: peripheral blood. Every receptor here comes from a man aged 50 to 60 with acute or convalescent COVID-19.

The genes are TRBV7-9 and TRBJ1-4, with a weak D call TRBD1 (5 bases). Germline V gene sequence: CDR1 SEHNR, CDR2 FQNEAQ (reference sequence). Trimming removed 5 bases at V and 8 bases at J, with 18 bases between. The CDR3 is 15 amino acids. The DNA for the CDR3 is TGTGCCAGCAGCCCCCAGGGACTTTCGGAGGAAAAACTGTTTTTT. It translates to CASSPQGLSEEKLFF.

The J gene is TRBJ2-4, the V gene TRBV4-3; 7 bases fit TRBD2. The CDR3 has 15 residues. V was clipped by 1 base and J by 0 bases; unmatched bases: 0. Germline CDR1 LGHNA, CDR2 YSLEER. CDR3 sequence reads: CASSQVAGAKNIQYF. The CDR3 nucleotides read TGCGCCAGCAGCCAAGTAGCGGGAGCCAAAAACATTCAGTACTTC.

V is TRBV25-1 and J is TRBJ2-7; D unclear. Trimming stripped 4 bases from V and 3 bases from J, with 16 bases between. Germline-derived CDR1 and CDR2 are MGHDK and SYGVNS. The CDR3 has 15 amino acids. The chain's CDR3 is CASSARRSIFYEQYF. The CDR3 DNA follows: TGTGCCAGCAGTGCCCGCCGGTCAATATTCTACGAGCAGTACTTC.

The rearrangement uses TRBV6-6 and TRBJ2-5; 9 nucleotides line up with TRBD1. V lost 6 bases and J lost 5; bases outside the gene matches: 7. The CDR3 contains 14 residues. Germline V gives CDR1 MNHNY, CDR2 SVGAGI (reference sequence). The CDR3 loop is CASRETGQGETQYF. The CDR3 region has the DNA TGTGCCAGCAGAGAGACAGGACAGGGGGAGACCCAGTACTTC.

The chain has TRBV4-3 and TRBJ2-7; 8 bases match TRBD2. The CDR3 covers 15 residues. J was trimmed by 7 bases and V by 2 bases; bases with no gene match: 10. The germline V gene encodes CDR1 LGHNA and CDR2 YSLEER. The CDR3 protein is CASSQSDSGMREQYF. Here the CDR3 DNA reads TGCGCCAGCAGCCAATCGGATAGCGGGATGAGGGAGCAGTACTTC.

The J gene is TRBJ2-2, the V gene TRBV7-9; D may be TRBD2 (6 bases). V lost 1 base, J lost 7 bases, and 13 bases lay in between. The CDR3 loop spans 15 amino acids. Per germline, CDR1 SEHNR and CDR2 FQNEAQ (reference sequence). CDR3 sequence reads: CASSLDASVGGELFF. In DNA form, the CDR3 reads TGTGCCAGCAGCTTAGATGCTAGCGTGGGCGGGGAGCTGTTTTTT.

The chain couples TRBV27 to TRBJ1-4, with D hard to call. Trimming took 5 bases from V and 6 from J, leaving 19 bases between them. In germline, CDR1 is MNHEY, CDR2 SMNVEV (reference sequence). The CDR3 has 16 residues. The CDR3 DNA follows: TGTGCCAGCAGTACCCGCCGTGGAGGGTGGGATGAAAAACTGTTTTTT. Amino acid sequence: CASSTRRGGWDEKLFF. The whole variable domain, filled in from reference TRBV27 and TRBJ1-4, reads EAQVTQNPRYLITVTGKKLTVTCSQNMNHEYMSWYRQDPGLGLRQIYYSMNVEVTDKGDVPEGYKVSRKEKRNFPLILESPSPNQTSLYFCASSTRRGGWDEKLFFGSGTQLSVL.

The V gene is TRBV28, the J gene TRBJ1-1; possibly TRBD1 for D (6 bases). Germline CDR1 and CDR2: MDHEN and SYDVKM. The ends were cut back, 5 bases at V and 1 base at J, with 14 bases in the middle. There are 15 residues in the CDR3. The CDR3 region has the DNA TGTGCCAGCAGTCCCCTCCTGGGACAGAACACTGAAGCTTTCTTT. Its protein is CASSPLLGQNTEAFF.

This clone has only a few counts. The chain combines TRBV15 with TRBJ2-5, with 7 bases identical to TRBD2. This CDR3 region has 15 residues. The V segment lost 1 base and the J segment 2 bases; nucleotides outside the gene matches: 4. CDR1 LNHNV and CDR2 YYDKDF come from the germline V gene (reference sequence). CDR3 loop: CATSRVAGEQETQYF. For the CDR3, the DNA is TGTGCCACCAGCAGAGTTGCGGGGGAACAAGAGACCCAGTACTTC.

The chain carries TRBV5-1 and TRBJ2-2, with a tentative D call TRBD1 (6 bases). CDR1 is SGHRS, CDR2 YFSETQ, per germline. The CDR3 spans 13 residues. Trimming stripped 5 bases from V and 5 bases from J, with 10 bases between. CDR3: CASRGGTTGELFF. The CDR3 nucleotides read TGCGCCAGCAGGGGTGGGACAACCGGGGAGCTGTTTTTT.

The chain has TRBV7-2 and TRBJ2-3, with 7 bases that match TRBD1. This CDR3 spans 15 amino acids. Germline trimming cut 3 bases from V and 0 bases from J; bases unmatched to any gene: 3. Germline V CDR1 and CDR2: SGHTA, FQGNSA. The CDR3 DNA follows: TGTGCCAGCAGCTTGGACAGGACGAGCACAGATACGCAGTATTTT. This gives the protein CASSLDRTSTDTQYF. The complete variable domain, with remaining parts taken from reference TRBV7-2 and TRBJ2-3, reads GAGVSQSPSNKVTEKGKDVELRCDPISGHTALYWYRQSLGQGLEFLIYFQGNSAPDKSGLPSDRFSAERTGGSVSTLTIQRTQQEDSAVYLCASSLDRTSTDTQYFGPGTRLTVL.

The CDR3 coding sequence is TGCGCCAGCAGCGGAAGCGGCGAAAAACTGTTTTTT. Amino acids: CASSGSGEKLFF. V usage is TRBV5-1 and J usage is TRBJ1-4; D call uncertain. This CDR3 is 12 amino acids long. Germline V gene sequence: CDR1 SGHRS, CDR2 YFSETQ. Trimming pared 4 bases from V and 8 bases from J, leaving 9 bases between.

The V gene is TRBV29-1, the J gene TRBJ2-5; 8 bases agree with TRBD2. This CDR3 region has 15 residues. J gave up 2 bases and V 2 bases, and 7 bases lay outside the gene matches. Germline CDR1 is SQVTM and CDR2 is ANQGSEA. The CDR3: CSVESLAGLQETQYF. The CDR3 DNA follows: TGCAGCGTTGAAAGCCTAGCGGGCCTACAAGAGACCCAGTACTTC. Drawing the rest from reference TRBV29-1 and TRBJ2-5, the complete variable domain is SAVISQKPSRDICQRGTSLTIQCQVDSQVTMMFWYRQQPGQSLTLIATANQGSEATYESGFVIDKFPISRPNLTFSTLTVSNMSPEDSSIYLCSVESLAGLQETQYFGPGTRLLVL.

The chain employs TRBV7-2 and TRBJ2-1; TRBD2 matches at 8 bases. The germline V gene encodes CDR1 SGHTA and CDR2 FQGNSA. V lost 4 bases, J lost 7 bases, and 12 bases stayed unmatched. CDR3 size: 16 residues. The CDR3 region is CASSSTRGGARNEQFF. CDR3 sequence (DNA): TGTGCCAGCAGCTCAACCCGGGGGGGGGCAAGGAATGAGCAGTTCTTC.

This chain links TRBV11-2 with TRBJ2-5; 7 bases fit TRBD1. The CDR3 is 15 residues long. Germline CDR1 SGHAT, CDR2 FQNNGV. The ends lost 3 bases at V and 5 bases at J; junction bases unmatched: 9. In DNA form, the CDR3 reads TGTGCCAGCAGCTTGGGCAGGGGGTATTTGGAGACCCAGTACTTC. Protein product: CASSLGRGYLETQYF. The complete variable domain, with remaining parts taken from reference TRBV11-2 and TRBJ2-5, reads EAGVAQSPRYKIIEKRQSVAFWCNPISGHATLYWYQQILGQGPKLLIQFQNNGVVDDSQLPKDRFSAERLKGVDSTLKIQPAKLEDSAVYLCASSLGRGYLETQYFGPGTRLLVL.

The chain is built from TRBV15 and TRBJ2-7; 9 nucleotides agree with TRBD1. Trimming removed 8 bases from V and 3 bases from J; junction bases left unmatched: 2. Germline CDR1 is LNHNV and CDR2 is YYDKDF (reference sequence). This CDR3 is 12 amino acids long. DNA of the CDR3: TGTGCCACCGGGACAGGGAACTACGAGCAGTACTTC. Protein sequence: CATGTGNYEQYF.

CDR3 sequence (DNA): TGTGCCAGCAGCCAAATCACAGGGGTGGGACCAGATACGCAGTATTTT. It encodes CASSQITGVGPDTQYF. This sequence joins TRBV7-7 and TRBJ2-3; 7 positions agree with TRBD1. J gave up 4 bases and V 5 bases, and 12 bases lay outside the gene matches. Germline-derived CDR1 and CDR2 are SSHAT and FNYEAQ (reference sequence). This CDR3 comprises 16 residues.

This chain uses TRBV6-4 with TRBJ1-2; a possible D gene is TRBD1 (6 bases). Trimming shortened V by 7 bases and J by 0 bases, and 15 bases separated the two germline ends. The CDR3 contains 15 residues. Germline-derived CDR1 and CDR2 are MRHNA and SNTAGT. CDR3 in amino acids: CASNPDSGANYGYTF. The CDR3 DNA is TGTGCCAGCAACCCGGACAGCGGAGCTAACTATGGCTACACCTTC.

The genes are TRBV25-1 and TRBJ2-5; D is perhaps TRBD2 (6 bases). Germline lookup yields CDR1 MGHDK and CDR2 SYGVNS. This CDR3 has 15 amino acids. V was trimmed by 2 bases and J by 5 bases, leaving 15 bases between them. CDR3 nucleotide sequence: TGTGCCAGCAGTGAAGTTTCGGGGGTCCAGGAGACCCAGTACTTC. Its protein product is CASSEVSGVQETQYF.

DNA for the CDR3: TGTGCCAGCAGCTTCGACAGGGGGAATATGAACACTGAAGCTTTCTTT. This encodes CASSFDRGNMNTEAFF. The rearrangement links TRBV5-6 to TRBJ1-1, with 9 bases identical to TRBD1. The germline V gene encodes CDR1 SGHDT and CDR2 YYEEEE. This CDR3 spans 16 amino acids. Trimming at V came to 2 bases and at J to 0 bases, leaving 5 bases not matched to a gene. The variable domain in full, completed from reference TRBV5-6 and TRBJ1-1, reads DAGVTQSPTHLIKTRGQQVTLRCSPKSGHDTVSWYQQALGQGPQFIFQYYEEEERQRGNFPDRFSGHQFPNYSSELNVNALLLGDSALYLCASSFDRGNMNTEAFFGQGTRLTVV.